These 7 T cell receptor beta chains were all obtained from the same sample, sequenced in a study of radiotherapy plus CTLA-4 blockade in lung cancer. Assay used: immunoSEQ multiplex PCR; TCRdb lists only in-frame clones, some missing. Here the sample spans around 40,000 clones, around 83% being singletons. The sequences come from peripheral blood, collected from a patient treated with radiotherapy plus ipilimumab. Receptors originate from a human donor with non-small cell lung cancer who had stable disease on radiotherapy plus ipilimumab.

The chain uses TRBV21-1 and TRBJ2-1; TRBD2, as called in the table, went unchecked against the DNA. TRBV21-1 is shown as a pseudogene. This CDR3 comprises 14 residues. The CDR3 reads CASSGRTIYNEQFF. CDR3 in DNA: TGTGCCAGCAGCGGTCGGACTATCTACAATGAGCAGTTCTTC.

This chain uses TRBV6-1 with TRBJ2-1, with 12 bases aligning to TRBD2. There are 17 residues in the CDR3. The V gene end was trimmed by 1 base and the J gene end by 3 bases; junction bases not matched to a gene: 4. Germline V CDR1 and CDR2: MNHNS, SASEGT. CDR3 residues: CASSEGASGRVYNEQFF. CDR3 coding DNA: TGTGCCAGCAGTGAAGGGGCTAGCGGGAGGGTCTACAATGAGCAGTTCTTC.

The chain has TRBV7-9 and TRBJ2-3, with 16 bases identical to TRBD2. V lost 6 bases, J lost 5 bases, and 2 bases stayed unmatched. This CDR3 region has 15 residues. Germline CDR1 SEHNR, CDR2 FQNEAQ (reference sequence). The DNA of the CDR3 is TGTGCCAGCAGGGGGACTAGCGGGAGGGGAGATACGCAGTATTTT. Translation gives CASRGTSGRGDTQYF.

V usage is TRBV28 and J usage is TRBJ2-3; D might be TRBD2 (6 bases). V was cut by 11 bases and J by 0 bases, with 12 bases left in between. Germline V lookup: CDR1 MDHEN, CDR2 SYDVKM. The CDR3 consists of 13 residues. CDR3 bases: TGTGCCCACACTAGCCCTAGCACAGATACGCAGTATTTT. Amino acid sequence: CAHTSPSTDTQYF.

The rearrangement links TRBV7-7 to TRBJ1-1; D gene unclear. CDR1 is SSHAT, CDR2 FNYEAQ, per germline (reference sequence). This CDR3 has 14 amino acids. V shed 4 bases and J shed 0 bases, with 9 bases lying between them. The CDR3 bases are TGTGCCAGCAGCTCGCGGTATTTGAACACTGAAGCTTTCTTT. Its translation is CASSSRYLNTEAFF. Full variable domain (remainder filled in from reference TRBV7-7 and TRBJ1-1): GAGVSQSPRYKVTKRGQDVTLRCDPISSHATLYWYQQALGQGPEFLTYFNYEAQPDKSGLPSDRFSAERPEGSISTLTIQRTEQRDSAMYRCASSSRYLNTEAFFGQGTRLTVV.

This clone was counted between two and nine times. The rearrangement links TRBV7-8 to TRBJ2-5, with D perhaps TRBD2 (6 bases). The germline V gene encodes CDR1 SGHVS and CDR2 FQNEAQ. Trimming stripped 5 bases from V and 11 bases from J, with 27 bases between. The CDR3 is made up of 16 amino acids. CDR3: CASSTASSRGTGGQYF. CDR3 in DNA: TGTGCCAGCAGCACAGCCTCCTCTCGGGGGACTGGGGGGCAGTACTTC.

The table lists this clone with a few counts. The genes are TRBV5-4 and TRBJ2-7, with 9 bases matching TRBD1. CDR1 is SGHNT, CDR2 YYREEE, per germline (reference sequence). This CDR3 is 15 amino acids long. V dropped 5 bases and J dropped 3; count of bases not matched to a gene: 9. CDR3 in DNA: TGTGCCAGCAGTCCCCCGGGACAGGGAGACTACGAGCAGTACTTC. Its protein is CASSPPGQGDYEQYF.